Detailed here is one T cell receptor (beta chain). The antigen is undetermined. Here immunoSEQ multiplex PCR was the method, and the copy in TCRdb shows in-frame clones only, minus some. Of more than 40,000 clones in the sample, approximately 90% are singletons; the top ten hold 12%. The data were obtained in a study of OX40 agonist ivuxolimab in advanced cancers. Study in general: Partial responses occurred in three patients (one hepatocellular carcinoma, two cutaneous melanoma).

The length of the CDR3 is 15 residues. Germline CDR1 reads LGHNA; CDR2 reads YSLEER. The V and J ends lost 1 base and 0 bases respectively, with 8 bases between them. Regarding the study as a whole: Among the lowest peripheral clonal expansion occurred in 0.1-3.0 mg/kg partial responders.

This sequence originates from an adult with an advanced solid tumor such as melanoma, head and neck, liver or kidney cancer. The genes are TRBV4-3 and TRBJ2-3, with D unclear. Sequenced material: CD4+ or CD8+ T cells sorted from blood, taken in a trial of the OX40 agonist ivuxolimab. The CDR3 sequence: CASSQGLASTDTQYF. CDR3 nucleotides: TGCGCCAGCAGCCAAGGACTGGCTAGCACAGATACGCAGTATTTT.